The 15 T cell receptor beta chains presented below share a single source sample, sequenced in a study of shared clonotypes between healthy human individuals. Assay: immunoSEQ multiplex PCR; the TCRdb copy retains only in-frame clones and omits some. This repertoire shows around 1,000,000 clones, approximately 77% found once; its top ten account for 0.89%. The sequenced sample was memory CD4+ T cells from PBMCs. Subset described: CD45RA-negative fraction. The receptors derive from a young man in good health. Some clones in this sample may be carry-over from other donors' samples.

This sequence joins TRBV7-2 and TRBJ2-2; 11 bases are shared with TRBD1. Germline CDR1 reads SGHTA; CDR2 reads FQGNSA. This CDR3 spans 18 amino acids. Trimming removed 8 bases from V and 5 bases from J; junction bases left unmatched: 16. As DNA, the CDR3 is TGTGCCAGCGGTCGGACAGGGGGCGTCGCGGGAGGGACCGGGGAGCTGTTTTTT. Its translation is CASGRTGGVAGGTGELFF. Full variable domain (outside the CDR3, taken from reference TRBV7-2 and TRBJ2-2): GAGVSQSPSNKVTEKGKDVELRCDPISGHTALYWYRQSLGQGLEFLIYFQGNSAPDKSGLPSDRFSAERTGGSVSTLTIQRTQQEDSAVYLCASGRTGGVAGGTGELFFGEGSRLTVL.

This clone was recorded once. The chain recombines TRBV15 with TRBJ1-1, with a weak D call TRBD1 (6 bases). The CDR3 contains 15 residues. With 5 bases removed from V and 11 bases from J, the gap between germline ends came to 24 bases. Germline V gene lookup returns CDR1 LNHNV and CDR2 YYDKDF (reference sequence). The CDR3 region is CATSSPYGGGGVAFF. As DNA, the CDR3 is TGTGCCACCAGCTCACCTTATGGGGGCGGTGGTGTGGCTTTCTTT.

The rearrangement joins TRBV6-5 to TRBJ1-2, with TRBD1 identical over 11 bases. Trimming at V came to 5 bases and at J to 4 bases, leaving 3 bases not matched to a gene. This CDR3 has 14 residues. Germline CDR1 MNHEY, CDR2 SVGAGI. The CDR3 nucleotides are TGTGCCAGCAGTACGGGACAGGGGGGCTATGGCTACACCTTC. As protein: CASSTGQGGYGYTF.

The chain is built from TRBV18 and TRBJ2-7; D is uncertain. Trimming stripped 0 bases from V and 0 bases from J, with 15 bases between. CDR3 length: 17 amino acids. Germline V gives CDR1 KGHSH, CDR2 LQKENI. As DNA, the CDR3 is TGTGCCAGCTCACCACCCTCTGCCCGGGCCAGCTCCTACGAGCAGTACTTC. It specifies CASSPPSARASSYEQYF.

The CDR3 bases are TGTGCCAGCAGTGCCGGACAGGGGAACACCATATATTTT. It specifies CASSAGQGNTIYF. The chain links TRBV6-1 to TRBJ1-3; TRBD1 matches 9 bases. The CDR3 runs to 13 residues. V lost 4 bases to trimming and J lost 7 bases; unmatched junction nucleotides: 2. Germline values: CDR1 MNHNS, CDR2 SASEGT.

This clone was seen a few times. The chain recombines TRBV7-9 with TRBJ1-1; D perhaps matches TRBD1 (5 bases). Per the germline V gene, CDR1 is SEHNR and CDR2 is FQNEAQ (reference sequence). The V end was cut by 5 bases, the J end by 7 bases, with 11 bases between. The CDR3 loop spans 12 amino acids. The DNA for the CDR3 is TGTGCCAGCAGCAAGGGGCTAAATGAAGCTTTCTTT. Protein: CASSKGLNEAFF.

CDR3 sequence: CASSKAGTPMNTEAFF. The CDR3 nucleotides are TGTGCCAGCAGCAAAGCGGGGACCCCCATGAACACTGAAGCTTTCTTT. The V and J genes are TRBV21-1 and TRBJ1-1. TRBV21-1 is an annotated pseudogene. The CDR3 consists of 16 residues.

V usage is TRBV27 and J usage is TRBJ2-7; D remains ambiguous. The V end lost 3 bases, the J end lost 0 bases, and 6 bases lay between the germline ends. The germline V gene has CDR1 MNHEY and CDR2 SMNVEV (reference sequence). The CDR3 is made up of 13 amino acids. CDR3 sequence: CASSFHNSYEQYF. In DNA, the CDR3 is TGTGCCAGCAGTTTTCATAACTCCTACGAGCAGTACTTC.

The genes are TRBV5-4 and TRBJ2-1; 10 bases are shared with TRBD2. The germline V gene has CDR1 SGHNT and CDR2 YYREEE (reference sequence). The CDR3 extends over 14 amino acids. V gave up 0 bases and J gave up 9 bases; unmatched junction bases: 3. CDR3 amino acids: CASSLDSSGSEQFF. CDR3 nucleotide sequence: TGTGCCAGCAGCTTGGATTCTAGCGGGAGTGAGCAGTTCTTC.

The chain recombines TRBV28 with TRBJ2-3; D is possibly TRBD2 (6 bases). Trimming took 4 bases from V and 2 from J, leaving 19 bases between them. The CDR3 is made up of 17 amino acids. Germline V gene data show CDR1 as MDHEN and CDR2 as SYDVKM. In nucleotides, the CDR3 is TGTGCCAGCAGTTCTCCCTCCGTGGCGGGACTCACAGATACGCAGTATTTT. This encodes CASSSPSVAGLTDTQYF. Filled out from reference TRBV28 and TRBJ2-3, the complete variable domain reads DVKVTQSSRYLVKRTGEKVFLECVQDMDHENMFWYRQDPGLGLRLIYFSYDVKMKEKGDIPEGYSVSREKKERFSLILESASTNQTSMYLCASSSPSVAGLTDTQYFGPGTRLTVL.

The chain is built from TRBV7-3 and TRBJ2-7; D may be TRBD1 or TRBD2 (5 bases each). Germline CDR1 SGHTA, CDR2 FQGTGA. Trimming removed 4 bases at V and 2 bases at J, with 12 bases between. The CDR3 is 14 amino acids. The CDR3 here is CASSSLGDPYEQYF. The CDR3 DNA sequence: TGTGCCAGCAGCTCATTGGGGGACCCCTACGAGCAGTACTTC. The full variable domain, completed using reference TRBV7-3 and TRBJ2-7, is GAGVSQTPSNKVTEKGKYVELRCDPISGHTALYWYRQSLGQGPEFLIYFQGTGAADDSGLPNDRFFAVRPEGSVSTLKIQRTERGDSAVYLCASSSLGDPYEQYFGPGTRLTVT.

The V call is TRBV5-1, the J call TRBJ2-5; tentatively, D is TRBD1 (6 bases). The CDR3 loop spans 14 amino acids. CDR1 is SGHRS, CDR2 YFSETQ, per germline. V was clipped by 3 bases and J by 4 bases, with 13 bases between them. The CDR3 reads CASSSYRVLETQYF. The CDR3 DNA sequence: TGCGCCAGCAGCTCTTACAGGGTACTAGAGACCCAGTACTTC.

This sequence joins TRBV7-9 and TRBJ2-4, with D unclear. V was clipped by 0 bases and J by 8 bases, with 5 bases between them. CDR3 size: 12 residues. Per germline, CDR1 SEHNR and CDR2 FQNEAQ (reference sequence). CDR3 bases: TGTGCCAGCAGCTTAGCCTCCGACATTCAGTACTTC. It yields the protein CASSLASDIQYF.

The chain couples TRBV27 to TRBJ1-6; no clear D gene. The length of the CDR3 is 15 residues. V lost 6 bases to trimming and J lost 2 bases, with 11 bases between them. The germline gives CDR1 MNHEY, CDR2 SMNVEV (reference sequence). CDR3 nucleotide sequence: TGTGCCAGCAGCCGTGGCGGGCCCTATAATTCACCCCTCCACTTT. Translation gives CASSRGGPYNSPLHF.

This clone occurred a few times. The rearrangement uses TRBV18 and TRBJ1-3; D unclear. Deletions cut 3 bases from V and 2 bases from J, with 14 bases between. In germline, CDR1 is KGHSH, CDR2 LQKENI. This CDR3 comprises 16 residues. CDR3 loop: CASSPPGSGPGNTIYF. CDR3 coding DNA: TGTGCCAGCTCACCCCCGGGGTCAGGCCCTGGAAACACCATATATTTT. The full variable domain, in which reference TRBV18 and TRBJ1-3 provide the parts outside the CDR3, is NAGVMQNPRHLVRRRGQEARLRCSPMKGHSHVYWYRQLPEEGLKFMVYLQKENIIDESGMPKERFSAEFPKEGPSILRIQQVVRGDSAAYFCASSPPGSGPGNTIYFGEGSWLTVV.